The 20 T cell receptor beta chains presented below share a single source sample, sequenced in a study of cytomegalovirus exposure and HLA in healthy donors. A multiplex PCR was run with 60 Vbeta primers and 13 Jbeta primers. TCRdb keeps only in-frame clones here, not all; method: immunoSEQ multiplex PCR. The sample shows approximately 180,000 clones, around 75% of them seen only once. The sequenced material came from PBMCs. The receptors were sampled from a woman aged 50 to 65 in good health and CMV-seronegative.

This chain joins TRBV27 and TRBJ1-2; a possible D gene is TRBD1 (5 bases). Germline V gives CDR1 MNHEY, CDR2 SMNVEV (reference sequence). V shed 6 bases and J shed 0 bases, with 8 bases lying between them. This CDR3 is built from 13 residues. For the CDR3, the DNA is TGTGCCAGCAGCGTCAGGGCTAACTATGGCTACACCTTC. This translates into CASSVRANYGYTF.

The chain links TRBV15 to TRBJ2-3, with no clear D. The germline CDR1 and CDR2 sequences are LNHNV and YYDKDF (reference sequence). V was shortened by 0 bases and J by 2 bases, with 9 bases between the two germline ends. The CDR3 sequence is 15 residues long. CDR3 in amino acids: CATSRERLYTDTQYF. The CDR3 region has the DNA TGTGCCACCAGCAGAGAACGCCTATACACAGATACGCAGTATTTT. Full variable domain (outside the CDR3, taken from reference TRBV15 and TRBJ2-3): DAMVIQNPRYQVTQFGKPVTLSCSQTLNHNVMYWYQQKSSQAPKLLFHYYDKDFNNEADTPDNFQSRRPNTSFCFLDIRSPGLGDTAMYLCATSRERLYTDTQYFGPGTRLTVL.

V gene TRBV6-6 combines with J gene TRBJ2-5; tentative D call: TRBD2 (5 bases). The ends were cut back, 0 bases at V and 10 bases at J, with 18 bases in the middle. Germline values: CDR1 MNHNY, CDR2 SVGAGI (reference sequence). The CDR3 has 15 amino acids. This CDR3 is CASSYSMNGPAGQYF. DNA for the CDR3: TGTGCCAGCAGTTACTCGATGAACGGTCCGGCGGGCCAGTACTTC.

The genes are TRBV7-2 and TRBJ1-4, with a tentative D call TRBD1 (5 bases). Germline V lookup: CDR1 SGHTA, CDR2 FQGNSA. The CDR3 has 13 amino acids. Deletions cut 8 bases from V and 4 bases from J, with 11 bases between. The CDR3: CASAMQGNEKLFF. The CDR3 DNA follows: TGTGCCAGCGCAATGCAGGGTAATGAAAAACTGTTTTTT.

V gene TRBV5-1 combines with J gene TRBJ2-1; D gene unclear. CDR1 is SGHRS and CDR2 is YFSETQ in the germline V gene. This CDR3 contains 14 residues. V gave up 2 bases and J gave up 9 bases, with 15 bases separating them. The CDR3 region is CASSLSNSQGEQFF. The CDR3 region has the DNA TGCGCCAGCAGCTTAAGTAACAGCCAAGGTGAGCAGTTCTTC.

The chain links TRBV6-5 to TRBJ2-1; tentative D call: TRBD1 (6 bases). Per germline, CDR1 MNHEY and CDR2 SVGAGI. Trimming left V 4 bases short and J 0 bases short, with 10 bases between. The CDR3 contains 15 residues. CDR3 in amino acids: CASSSSDSSYNEQFF. The DNA for the CDR3 is TGTGCCAGCAGTTCGTCGGACAGCTCCTACAATGAGCAGTTCTTC.

The V gene is TRBV27, the J gene TRBJ1-5, with TRBD1 identical over 12 bases. CDR3 length equals 16 residues. Germline CDR1 and CDR2: MNHEY and SMNVEV (reference sequence). With V trimmed by 2 bases and J by 4 bases, 3 bases remained unmatched. The CDR3 DNA sequence: TGTGCCAGCAGTTTACAGGGACAGGGGGCAAATCAGCCCCAGCATTTT. Protein: CASSLQGQGANQPQHF.

V is TRBV18 and J is TRBJ1-5; TRBD1 aligns across 9 bases. V shed 4 bases, J shed 4 bases, and the junction held 2 bases outside the gene matches. CDR3 length equals 14 residues. Per germline, CDR1 KGHSH and CDR2 LQKENI. DNA for the CDR3: TGTGCCAGCTCACTGGGACAGGGTAATCAGCCCCAGCATTTT. It encodes CASSLGQGNQPQHF. Combining the CDR3 with reference TRBV18 and TRBJ1-5 gives the whole variable domain NAGVMQNPRHLVRRRGQEARLRCSPMKGHSHVYWYRQLPEEGLKFMVYLQKENIIDESGMPKERFSAEFPKEGPSILRIQQVVRGDSAAYFCASSLGQGNQPQHFGDGTRLSIL.

The J gene is TRBJ1-5, the V gene TRBV25-1; D not resolved. Germline V gene data show CDR1 as MGHDK and CDR2 as SYGVNS. The germline V and J ends were trimmed by 5 bases and 2 bases, with 7 bases remaining between them. This CDR3 is 13 amino acids long. This CDR3 reads CASSPFGNQPQHF. CDR3 DNA sequence: TGTGCCAGCAGTCCATTTGGCAATCAGCCCCAGCATTTT.

The genes are TRBV5-1 and TRBJ1-4, with 7 bases that match TRBD1. The CDR3 runs 16 residues. The V gene end was trimmed by 0 bases and the J gene end by 3 bases; junction bases not matched to a gene: 5. Germline V gene data show CDR1 as SGHRS and CDR2 as YFSETQ. The CDR3 reads CASSLVGGAANEKLFF. Here the CDR3 DNA reads TGCGCCAGCAGCTTGGTAGGGGGCGCGGCTAATGAAAAACTGTTTTTT.

The gene calls are TRBV7-2 and TRBJ1-3; unclear D gene. The germline V and J ends were trimmed by 10 bases and 6 bases, with 10 bases remaining between them. The CDR3 totals 11 residues. CDR1 SGHTA and CDR2 FQGNSA come from the germline V gene. The CDR3: CATRLQNTIYF. The CDR3 nucleotides read TGTGCCACGCGCCTCCAAAACACCATATATTTT.

The V call is TRBV21-1, the J call TRBJ1-1; the table's D call of TRBD1 was not tested on the DNA. TRBV21-1 is a pseudogene segment. This CDR3 region has 14 residues. The CDR3 loop reads CASSTTRGGTEAFF. The CDR3 nucleotides are TGTGCCAGCAGCACAACCCGAGGGGGCACTGAAGCTTTCTTT.

This clone was recorded a few times. V is TRBV27 and J is TRBJ1-5; 8 bases map to TRBD1. The CDR3 is made up of 16 amino acids. Trimming took 5 bases from V and 2 from J; bases not matched to a gene: 8. Germline CDR1 reads MNHEY; CDR2 reads SMNVEV (reference sequence). This chain's CDR3 is CASSPWTGSGNQPQHF. Here the CDR3 DNA reads TGTGCCAGCAGTCCCTGGACAGGGAGTGGCAATCAGCCCCAGCATTTT.

The chain has TRBV6-6 and TRBJ1-1, with 10 positions matching TRBD1. The CDR3 totals 14 residues. The junction had 3 bases not matched to a gene; V was cut back by 0 bases and J by 8 bases. Germline V CDR1 and CDR2: MNHNY, SVGAGI (reference sequence). CDR3 protein: CASSYSTGGDEAFF. CDR3 bases: TGTGCCAGCAGTTACTCGACAGGGGGCGACGAAGCTTTCTTT.

This chain joins TRBV30 and TRBJ1-1; the match to TRBD1 covers 9 bases. The length of the CDR3 is 13 residues. V lost 1 base and J lost 9; bases outside the gene matches: 6. Germline lookup yields CDR1 GTSNPN and CDR2 SVGIG (reference sequence). As DNA, the CDR3 is TGTGCCTGGAGTGCGACGGGACAGGGTAAAGCTTTCTTT. Amino acids: CAWSATGQGKAFF.

The chain carries TRBV7-3 and TRBJ2-1; TRBD2 matches at 8 bases. The CDR3 spans 16 residues. CDR1 SGHTA and CDR2 FQGTGA come from the germline V gene. V shed 5 bases and J 3 bases; nucleotides not matched to a gene: 9. CDR3 nucleotide sequence: TGTGCCAGCAGCCCCAAAGCGGGAGTAGGCTACAATGAGCAGTTCTTC. Its translation: CASSPKAGVGYNEQFF.

The chain links TRBV28 to TRBJ1-1; TRBD1 agrees at 11 bases. Germline V gene lookup returns CDR1 MDHEN and CDR2 SYDVKM. J gave up 6 bases and V 7 bases, and 7 bases lay outside the gene matches. This CDR3 is built from 14 residues. The CDR3 coding sequence is TGTGCCAGCAAAAGGGGACAGGGGGTTTCTGAAGCTTTCTTT. The encoded protein is CASKRGQGVSEAFF.

J is TRBJ1-1 and V is TRBV7-9; weak D call: TRBD1 (6 bases). Germline V lookup: CDR1 SEHNR, CDR2 FQNEAQ (reference sequence). The CDR3 sequence is 14 residues long. Trimming removed 6 bases at V and 1 base at J, with 12 bases between. The CDR3 bases are TGTGCCAGCAGGGACAGCTTCCCGAACACTGAAGCTTTCTTT. Translated, it gives CASRDSFPNTEAFF.

The J gene is TRBJ1-1, the V gene TRBV18, with 9 bases matching TRBD1. Germline V gene data show CDR1 as KGHSH and CDR2 as LQKENI. CDR3 length equals 16 residues. The V and J ends lost 2 bases and 5 bases, in that order; junction bases with no gene match: 9. The chain's CDR3 is CASSPVSGTGRTEAFF. CDR3 sequence (DNA): TGTGCCAGCTCACCAGTATCCGGGACAGGGCGAACTGAAGCTTTCTTT.

J is TRBJ1-2 and V is TRBV7-8; tentatively, D is TRBD1 (6 bases). Per germline, CDR1 SGHVS and CDR2 FQNEAQ. V lost 1 base and J lost 10, with 10 bases in between. The CDR3 runs to 12 residues. CDR3 sequence (DNA): TGTGCCAGCAGCTTAGGACAGGCCATCTACACCTTC. This encodes CASSLGQAIYTF. The full variable domain, rest sourced from reference TRBV7-8 and TRBJ1-2, is GAGVSQSPRYKVAKRGQDVALRCDPISGHVSLFWYQQALGQGPEFLTYFQNEAQLDKSGLPSDRFFAERPEGSVSTLKIQRTQQEDSAVYLCASSLGQAIYTFGSGTRLTVV.